This paragraph reports one T cell receptor (beta chain). Single viable CD3+CD4+CD8-CD45RO+ cells were sorted as the memory CD4+ T cells. Total CD4+ T cells were enriched by CD4 positive selection. This entry is derived from a study of memory CD4+ T cells and cytomegalovirus serostatus. Data came from immunoSEQ multiplex PCR; TCRdb stores just in-frame clones and leaves some out. The data contain about 62,000 clones, more than 75% of them singletons. The sample consisted of memory CD4+ T cells from blood. This TCR was sampled from an adult in good health and CMV-seropositive.

In DNA, the CDR3 is TGTGCCTGGAAGGTGGCCTACGAGCAGTACTTC. This gives the protein CAWKVAYEQYF. The rearrangement joins TRBV30 to TRBJ2-7, with D hard to call. Trimming cost V 4 bases and J 2 bases, with 6 bases left between them. There are 11 residues in the CDR3. The germline V gene encodes CDR1 GTSNPN and CDR2 SVGIG (reference sequence).